These T cell receptor beta chains were read from a single sample in a study of cytomegalovirus exposure and HLA in healthy donors. Only in-frame clones appear in the TCRdb table, and some are missing; sequencing was by immunoSEQ multiplex PCR. In the table there are 150,000 to 200,000 clones, under 90% of which are singletons. Sequencing was performed on PBMCs. The receptors were sampled from a woman between 18 and 29 years old in good health and CMV-seropositive. The CDR3 runs from the conserved cysteine through the conserved F or W. The D gene is left open where the match is weak. Expanded clones get a size class; other rows say once, few or many, or leave the size out.

v_call,d_call,j_call,clone_size,cdr3_aa,cdr3_nt
TRBV19,NA,TRBJ2-7,NA,CASSPEGRDSHSYEQYF,TGTGCCAGTAGCCCAGAGGGGCGGGACAGTCATTCCTACGAGCAGTACTTC
TRBV19,TRBD2,TRBJ2-5,NA,CASSMASGRFETQYF,TGTGCCAGTAGTATGGCTAGCGGGAGATTTGAGACCCAGTACTTC
TRBV27,NA,TRBJ1-1,NA,CASSLGGGTEAFF,TGTGCCAGCAGTTTAGGGGGCGGCACTGAAGCTTTCTTT
TRBV5-1,NA,TRBJ1-4,once,CASSPGATNEKLFF,TGCGCCAGCAGCCCGGGGGCAACTAATGAAAAACTGTTTTTT
TRBV15,NA,TRBJ2-3,once,CATSRESPRTDTQYF,TGTGCCACCAGCAGAGAGTCGCCGCGAACAGATACGCAGTATTTT
TRBV4-2,NA,TRBJ2-3,NA,CASSQDGGSGDTQYF,TGTGCCAGCAGCCAAGATGGAGGGAGTGGAGATACGCAGTATTTT
TRBV14,NA,TRBJ1-4,NA,CASSQVGGRVFF,TGTGCCAGCAGCCAAGTCGGGGGTAGAGTGTTTTTT
TRBV2,TRBD2,TRBJ2-7,NA,CASNSGSNYEQYF,TGTGCCAGTAATAGCGGGAGCAATTACGAGCAGTACTTC
TRBV19,NA,TRBJ2-7,NA,CASSILAGRAYEQYF,TGTGCCAGTAGTATTCTTGCGGGACGGGCCTACGAGCAGTACTTC
TRBV7-2,NA,TRBJ1-5,NA,CASSPWAAGNQPQHF,TGTGCCAGCAGCCCTTGGGCAGCGGGCAATCAGCCCCAGCATTTT
TRBV5-6,TRBD1,TRBJ2-7,NA,CASSFSPGTGPSYEQYF,TGTGCCAGCAGCTTCTCACCCGGGACAGGACCCTCCTACGAGCAGTACTTC
TRBV4-1,NA,TRBJ2-3,NA,CASSSLGAASTDTQYF,TGCGCCAGCAGCTCCTTAGGGGCAGCGAGCACAGATACGCAGTATTTT
TRBV30,NA,TRBJ2-1,NA,CAGNRLSYNEQFF,TGTGCCGGAAACAGGCTCTCCTACAATGAGCAGTTCTTC
TRBV7-9,TRBD2,TRBJ2-5,NA,CASSLALVVAGDETQYF,TGTGCCAGCAGCTTAGCGCTTGTGGTAGCGGGAGACGAGACCCAGTACTTC
TRBV7-2,NA,TRBJ1-1,NA,CASSLNGGEAFF,TGTGCCAGCAGCTTAAATGGAGGCGAAGCTTTCTTT
TRBV6-1,NA,TRBJ1-2,NA,CASSNSLNNYGYTF,TGTGCCAGCAGTAACAGCCTTAATAACTATGGCTACACCTTC
TRBV5-4,NA,TRBJ2-2,NA,CASSLGRANTGELFF,TGTGCCAGCAGCTTGGGCAGGGCCAACACCGGGGAGCTGTTTTTT
TRBV2,NA,TRBJ2-1,once,CASSLQGAQFF,TGTGCCAGCAGCCTACAGGGAGCACAGTTCTTC
TRBV11-2,NA,TRBJ2-1,NA,CASSLDQGLSYNEQFF,TGTGCCAGCAGCCTCGACCAGGGGCTTTCCTACAATGAGCAGTTCTTC
TRBV5-1,TRBD2,TRBJ2-2,NA,CASSSREGTGELFF,TGCGCCAGCAGTTCCAGGGAGGGGACCGGGGAGCTGTTTTTT
TRBV6-4,NA,TRBJ2-3,NA,CASSEGSTQYF,TGTGCCAGCAGTGAAGGGAGTACGCAGTATTTT
TRBV5-1,NA,TRBJ2-3,NA,CASTNPQGRGTITQYF,TGCGCCAGCACAAACCCCCAAGGACGAGGGACAATTACGCAGTATTTT
TRBV4-2,TRBD1,TRBJ2-4,NA,CASSQGGTGGLKNIQYF,TGTGCCAGCAGCCAAGGAGGGACAGGGGGCCTTAAGAACATTCAGTACTTC
TRBV5-6,TRBD1,TRBJ1-3,NA,CASSSFRYDRGSGNTIYF,TGTGCCAGCAGCTCTTTTCGTTACGACAGGGGATCTGGAAACACCATATATTTT
TRBV12-5,NA,TRBJ2-7,NA,CASGLSGGDEQYF,TGTGCTAGTGGTTTGAGCGGCGGAGACGAGCAGTACTTC
TRBV5-1,NA,TRBJ2-7,NA,CASSLASRHGSEEQYF,TGCGCCAGCAGCTTGGCCAGTCGTCACGGATCGGAGGAGCAGTACTTC
TRBV28,TRBD2,TRBJ2-1,NA,CASSLRTRGFYNEQFF,TGTGCCAGCAGTCTACGGACTAGAGGGTTCTACAATGAGCAGTTCTTC